Each of the 30 T cell receptor beta chains below was sequenced from the same sample in a study of CD8 T cells in ankylosing spondylitis. TCRdb processed the 5' RACE reads anew with MiXCR; each CDR3 protein has one entry. The table has 340,000 or so distinct CDR3 sequences, around 15% seen once; the top ten hold approximately 1%. The material sequenced was blood, either unsorted or a sorted T cell fraction (not recorded which). The receptors were sampled from a male donor with ankylosing spondylitis or in good health (not recorded which).

This clonotype was counted between two and nine times. The chain uses TRBV12-3 or TRBV12-4 and TRBJ1-1, with no clear D. V was pared by 5 bases and J by 4 bases, with 17 bases between. The CDR3 is 15 residues long. The CDR3 region has the DNA TGTGCCAGCAGTGCAGCCGGGTGGTCAGCCACTGAAGCTTTCTTT. Translating it yields CASSAAGWSATEAFF.

This clonotype was seen many times. The chain uses TRBV5-6 and TRBJ1-5; perhaps TRBD1 as D (6 bases). CDR1 SGHDT and CDR2 YYEEEE come from the germline V gene. V was shortened by 1 base and J by 3 bases, with 17 bases between the two germline ends. This CDR3 contains 17 residues. The CDR3 protein is CASSLISRGTNNQPQHF. CDR3 DNA sequence: TGTGCCAGCAGCTTGATCTCTAGGGGGACAAACAATCAGCCCCAGCATTTT.

This chain connects TRBV29-1 to TRBJ2-3, with a possible D match to TRBD1 (5 bases). CDR1 is SQVTM, CDR2 ANQGSEA, per germline. The CDR3 is made up of 13 amino acids. Trimming removed 5 bases from V and 4 bases from J, with 13 bases in between. CDR3 region: CSVRSSRADTQYF. CDR3 DNA sequence: TGCAGCGTTAGGTCCAGCAGGGCAGATACGCAGTATTTT.

In its sample, this clonotype was seen a few times. The chain recombines TRBV10-3 with TRBJ2-7; 9 bases agree with TRBD2. The CDR3 has 17 amino acids. The germline V gene has CDR1 ENHRY and CDR2 SYGVKD. The trim removed 2 bases at V and 2 bases at J, leaving 10 bases unmatched. Here the CDR3 DNA reads TGTGCCATCAGTGAGGGTCTAGCGGGGTCCGGGACCTACGAGCAGTACTTC. It is translated as CAISEGLAGSGTYEQYF.

This sequence joins TRBV15 and TRBJ2-7; perhaps D is TRBD1 or TRBD2 (5 bases each). Germline V gene sequence: CDR1 LNHNV, CDR2 YYDKDF (reference sequence). Trimming cost V 1 base and J 4 bases, with 8 bases left between them. The CDR3 consists of 13 residues. The CDR3 here is CATSRGGEYEQYF. CDR3 nucleotides: TGTGCCACCAGCAGAGGAGGGGAGTACGAGCAGTACTTC.

The chain uses TRBV7-2 and TRBJ2-3, with TRBD2 identical over 9 bases. CDR1 is SGHTA and CDR2 is FQGNSA in the germline V gene. V shed 5 bases and J 4 bases; nucleotides not matched to a gene: 10. The CDR3 runs 16 residues. CDR3 in amino acids: CASSPRGAGGSDTQYF. CDR3 nucleotides: TGTGCCAGCAGCCCCCGGGGAGCGGGGGGTTCAGATACGCAGTATTTT.

This clonotype occurred a few times. The gene calls are TRBV10-1 and TRBJ2-3; D gene unclear. This CDR3 is 15 amino acids long. V lost 2 bases and J lost 1, with 10 bases in between. Germline V gene lookup returns CDR1 WNHNN and CDR2 SYGVQD (reference sequence). CDR3: CASSENRKGTDTQYF. The CDR3 DNA sequence: TGCGCCAGCAGTGAGAACCGCAAGGGCACAGATACGCAGTATTTT.

The CDR3 sequence: CASSLAGNSNQPQHF. CDR3 bases: TGTGCCAGCAGCTTAGCAGGGAATAGCAATCAGCCCCAGCATTTT. The chain employs TRBV7-2 and TRBJ1-5; D not certain. The V end was cut by 0 bases, the J end by 0 bases, with 6 bases between. The CDR3 consists of 15 residues. Germline V CDR1 and CDR2: SGHTA, FQGNSA.

The chain is built from TRBV7-7 and TRBJ1-6, with a possible D match to TRBD1 (6 bases). V lost 8 bases, J lost 7 bases, and 18 bases lay in between. This CDR3 is built from 15 residues. Germline V CDR1 and CDR2: SSHAT, FNYEAQ (reference sequence). In nucleotides, the CDR3 is TGTGCCAGCTCCGAAACCGACAGGAAAAATTCACCCCTCCACTTT. Translated: CASSETDRKNSPLHF.

This clonotype was counted between two and nine times. This chain links TRBV6-1 with TRBJ1-4; D is uncertain. Germline V CDR1 and CDR2: MNHNS, SASEGT. CDR3 length: 12 amino acids. Between the trimmed V and J ends, which lost 7 bases and 3 bases, there was a span of 6 bases. The CDR3 DNA reads as TGTGCCAGCATCTCGGCTAATGAAAAACTGTTTTTT. Translated, it gives CASISANEKLFF.

The chain joins TRBV6-1 to TRBJ2-7, with TRBD1 as a possible D gene (6 bases). The CDR3 is 16 amino acids. The ends were cut back, 4 bases at V and 0 bases at J, with 16 bases in the middle. Germline assignment: CDR1 MNHNS and CDR2 SASEGT. The CDR3 DNA is TGTGCCAGCAGTGGACACGACAGGCGCCTCTCCTACGAGCAGTACTTC. Encoded protein: CASSGHDRRLSYEQYF.

This clonotype was seen repeatedly, ten times or more. The chain combines TRBV7-2 with TRBJ2-7; D gene unclear. This CDR3 comprises 14 residues. Germline V CDR1 and CDR2: SGHTA, FQGNSA. V was trimmed by 3 bases and J by 2 bases, leaving 11 bases between them. In DNA, the CDR3 is TGTGCCAGCAGCTTCGACCGGGCAACCTACGAGCAGTACTTC. Translated: CASSFDRATYEQYF. The full variable domain, in which reference TRBV7-2 and TRBJ2-7 provide the parts outside the CDR3, is GAGVSQSPSNKVTEKGKDVELRCDPISGHTALYWYRQSLGQGLEFLIYFQGNSAPDKSGLPSDRFSAERTGGSVSTLTIQRTQQEDSAVYLCASSFDRATYEQYFGPGTRLTVT.

The rearrangement links TRBV5-1 to TRBJ2-1; tentatively, D is TRBD1 (5 bases). This CDR3 has 16 amino acids. Trimming stripped 4 bases from V and 0 bases from J, with 14 bases between. The germline V gene encodes CDR1 SGHRS and CDR2 YFSETQ. This chain's CDR3 is CASSQNQGNSYNEQFF. For the CDR3, the DNA is TGCGCCAGCAGCCAGAATCAGGGAAACTCCTACAATGAGCAGTTCTTC.

This clonotype was counted many times. V gene TRBV7-2 combines with J gene TRBJ2-2, with D possibly matching TRBD1 (6 bases). CDR1 is SGHTA and CDR2 is FQGNSA in the germline V gene. The V end was cut by 5 bases, the J end by 6 bases, with 13 bases between. The CDR3 consists of 14 residues. The CDR3 loop is CASSGAGAAGELFF. Here the CDR3 DNA reads TGTGCCAGCAGCGGGGCAGGGGCAGCCGGGGAGCTGTTTTTT.

This clonotype was seen at least ten times. The chain recombines TRBV12-3 or TRBV12-4 with TRBJ1-5; a weak D match, TRBD1 (5 bases). The ends were cut back, 8 bases at V and 5 bases at J, with 16 bases in the middle. CDR3 length: 14 amino acids. The CDR3 region has the DNA TGTGCCAGCGCCCGGGGCAGAGTAGATCAGCCCCAGCATTTT. Translation: CASARGRVDQPQHF.

The chain recombines TRBV6-1 with TRBJ2-3; D tentatively fits TRBD1 or TRBD2 (5 bases each). The germline V and J ends were trimmed by 6 bases and 1 base, with 14 bases remaining between them. This CDR3 comprises 15 residues. The germline gives CDR1 MNHNS, CDR2 SASEGT. Here the CDR3 DNA reads TGTGCCAGCAGATCCGGGGCCGTCGGCACAGATACGCAGTATTTT. Translated, it gives CASRSGAVGTDTQYF.

The chain is built from TRBV7-2 and TRBJ2-1; D may be TRBD1 (6 bases). Germline CDR1 is SGHTA and CDR2 is FQGNSA. V shed 2 bases and J shed 9 bases, with 17 bases lying between them. The CDR3 runs 15 residues. CDR3 region: CASSLMGATISEQFF. In DNA, the CDR3 is TGTGCCAGCAGCTTAATGGGGGCGACCATCTCTGAGCAGTTCTTC.

The chain uses TRBV29-1 and TRBJ2-2; D ambiguous. The germline gives CDR1 SQVTM, CDR2 ANQGSEA. Trimming removed 6 bases from V and 1 base from J, with 12 bases in between. The CDR3 has 14 residues. DNA for the CDR3: TGCAGCGTACGTGGGGTTTTGAACACCGGGGAGCTGTTTTTT. Translating gives CSVRGVLNTGELFF.

The CDR3 sequence is CASILDRADTEAFF. CDR3 in DNA: TGTGCCAGCATTCTGGACAGGGCAGACACTGAAGCTTTCTTT. The chain has TRBV6-1 and TRBJ1-1, with 8 bases lining up with TRBD1. Trimming took 7 bases from V and 3 from J; bases not matched to a gene: 7. Per the germline V gene, CDR1 is MNHNS and CDR2 is SASEGT. The CDR3 consists of 14 residues.

In its sample, this clonotype was seen a few times. The J gene is TRBJ1-3, the V gene TRBV3-1, with 8 bases aligning to TRBD1. Germline values: CDR1 LGHDT, CDR2 YNNKEL (reference sequence). The CDR3 is made up of 15 amino acids. J was trimmed by 5 bases and V by 1 base; bases with no gene match: 4. The CDR3 region is CASSQGQGIRNTIYF. Written as DNA, the CDR3 is TGTGCCAGCAGCCAAGGACAGGGGATTAGAAACACCATATATTTT.

This clonotype has a handful of counts. V and J are TRBV12-3 or TRBV12-4 and TRBJ2-6; TRBD1 aligns across 7 bases. The junction had 4 bases not matched to a gene; V was cut back by 4 bases and J by 4 bases. The CDR3 spans 15 residues. Here the CDR3 reads CASSSPTGGANVLTF. The CDR3 bases are TGTGCCAGCAGTTCGCCGACAGGGGGGGCCAACGTCCTGACTTTC.

The V gene is TRBV5-1, the J gene TRBJ2-7, with D perhaps being TRBD1 or TRBD2 (5 bases each). The CDR3 is 15 residues long. Trimming shortened V by 4 bases and J by 1 base, and 15 bases separated the two germline ends. In germline, CDR1 is SGHRS, CDR2 YFSETQ. CDR3 residues: CASSPGATPSYEQYF. The CDR3 region has the DNA TGCGCCAGCAGCCCCGGGGCGACCCCATCCTACGAGCAGTACTTC. The variable domain in full, completed from reference TRBV5-1 and TRBJ2-7, reads KAGVTQTPRYLIKTRGQQVTLSCSPISGHRSVSWYQQTPGQGLQFLFEYFSETQRNKGNFPGRFSGRQFSNSRSEMNVSTLELGDSALYLCASSPGATPSYEQYFGPGTRLTVT.

This clonotype was seen repeatedly, ten times or more. V usage is TRBV5-1 and J usage is TRBJ2-2; D remains ambiguous. The CDR3 sequence is 13 residues long. V gave up 1 base and J gave up 6 bases, with 7 bases separating them. The germline V gene encodes CDR1 SGHRS and CDR2 YFSETQ. CDR3 coding DNA: TGCGCCAGCAGCTTGACATTCCCCGGGGAGCTGTTTTTT. The encoded protein is CASSLTFPGELFF.

The sample holds a few counts of this clonotype. The rearrangement links TRBV5-6 to TRBJ1-4; D remains ambiguous. In germline, CDR1 is SGHDT, CDR2 YYEEEE. The CDR3 consists of 14 residues. Trimming took 1 base from V and 4 from J, leaving 8 bases between them. This chain's CDR3 is CASSLRSYNEKLFF. The DNA for the CDR3 is TGTGCCAGCAGCTTGAGGAGCTATAATGAAAAACTGTTTTTT.

J is TRBJ2-1 and V is TRBV10-2, with 10 bases matching TRBD2. Germline V gives CDR1 WSHSY, CDR2 SAAADI. Trimming removed 6 bases from V and 1 base from J; junction bases left unmatched: 15. CDR3 length: 19 residues. The CDR3 DNA reads as TGCGCCAGCAGGGTCCCGGCTAGCGGGAGAGAAGGTTCCTACAATGAGCAGTTCTTC. Translating it yields CASRVPASGREGSYNEQFF.

The chain carries TRBV21-1 and TRBJ2-7; TRBD1 was called by the table and not checked on the DNA. TRBV21-1 is designated a pseudogene. The length of the CDR3 is 14 residues. Here the CDR3 reads CASSSRDSVDEQYF. CDR3 coding DNA: TGTGCCAGCAGCTCCAGGGACAGTGTGGACGAGCAGTACTTC.

V and J are TRBV7-2 and TRBJ2-6; unclear D gene. The V end was cut by 5 bases, the J end by 0 bases, with 8 bases between. Germline V gene sequence: CDR1 SGHTA, CDR2 FQGNSA. This CDR3 comprises 15 residues. This chain's CDR3 is CASSRLGSGANVLTF. CDR3 DNA sequence: TGTGCCAGCAGCCGACTGGGCTCTGGGGCCAACGTCCTGACTTTC.

The chain carries TRBV12-3 or TRBV12-4 and TRBJ2-7; D perhaps matches TRBD2 (6 bases). The CDR3 spans 17 residues. The V end was cut by 6 bases, the J end by 4 bases, with 25 bases between. For the CDR3, the DNA is TGTGCCAGCAGCCGCGCCGCGGGCGGGGTTGAGGGATACGAGCAGTACTTC. Its translation is CASSRAAGGVEGYEQYF.

This clonotype has just a few counts. The chain is built from TRBV4-1 and TRBJ2-6; D is ambiguous. Germline lookup yields CDR1 MGHRA and CDR2 YSYEKL. CDR3 size: 15 residues. V lost 3 bases, J lost 1 base, and 7 bases lay in between. The CDR3, as DNA: TGCGCCAGCAGCCACGAAGCTTCTGGGGCCAACGTCCTGACTTTC. Its protein is CASSHEASGANVLTF.

V and J are TRBV6-1 and TRBJ2-4; 7 bases line up with TRBD1. The trim removed 6 bases at V and 6 bases at J, leaving 8 bases unmatched. The CDR3 sequence is 14 residues long. Looked up from germline, CDR1 is MNHNS and CDR2 is SASEGT. The chain's CDR3 is CASSPRGKTNIQYF. As DNA, the CDR3 is TGTGCCAGCAGCCCCAGGGGGAAGACAAACATTCAGTACTTC.